This entry features one T cell receptor beta chain sequence. No DNA is given; TCRdb re-called the 5' RACE reads and lists each CDR3 protein once. The sample is made up of fewer than 400,000 distinct CDR3 sequences, and the top ten hold 5.6% of it. Germline CDR1 and CDR2: SGHTA and FQGNSA. This CDR3 contains 13 residues. This entry is derived from a study of monozygotic twins with inflammatory bowel disease. The chain links TRBV7-2 to TRBJ1-5. Sample: blood. The TCR sequence derives from a human donor with ulcerative colitis or Crohn's disease, or a healthy co-twin of an affected twin (not recorded which). CDR3 in amino acids: CASSLDRNQPQHF.